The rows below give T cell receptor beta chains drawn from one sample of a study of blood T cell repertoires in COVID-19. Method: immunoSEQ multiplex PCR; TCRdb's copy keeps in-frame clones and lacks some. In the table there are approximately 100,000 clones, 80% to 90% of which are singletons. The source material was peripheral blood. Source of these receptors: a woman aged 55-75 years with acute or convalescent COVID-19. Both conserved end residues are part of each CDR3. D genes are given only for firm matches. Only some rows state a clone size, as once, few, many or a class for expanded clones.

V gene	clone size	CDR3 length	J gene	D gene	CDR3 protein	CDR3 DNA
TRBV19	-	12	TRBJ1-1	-	CASSNQNTEAFF	TGTGCCAGTAGTAATCAGAACACTGAAGCTTTCTTT
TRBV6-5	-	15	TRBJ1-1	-	CASIEGRTMNTEAFF	TGTGCCAGCATAGAGGGCAGAACTATGAACACTGAAGCTTTCTTT
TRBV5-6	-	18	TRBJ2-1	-	CASSWRGGAGGSYNEQFF	TGTGCCAGCAGCTGGCGAGGCGGTGCGGGTGGTTCCTACAATGAGCAGTTCTTC
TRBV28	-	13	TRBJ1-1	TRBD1	CASSQGARGAAFF	TGTGCCAGCAGTCAGGGGGCGCGTGGGGCCGCTTTCTTT
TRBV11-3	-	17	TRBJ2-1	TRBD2	CASSLNLGTSGRDEQFF	TGTGCCAGCAGCTTAAACCTCGGGACTAGCGGGAGGGATGAGCAGTTCTTC
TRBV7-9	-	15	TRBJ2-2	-	CASSSRGSATGELFF	TGTGCCAGCAGCTCCCGCGGGTCAGCCACCGGGGAGCTGTTTTTT
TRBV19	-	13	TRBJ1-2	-	CASSIDRGNGYTF	TGTGCCAGTAGTATAGATAGGGGCAATGGCTACACCTTC
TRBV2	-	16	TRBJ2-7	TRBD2	CASITGLADITYEQYF	TGTGCCAGCATTACCGGACTAGCGGATATAACCTACGAGCAGTACTTC
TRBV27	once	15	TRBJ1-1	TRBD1	CASSRTGQGNTEAFF	TGTGCCAGCAGCCGCACAGGACAGGGGAACACTGAAGCTTTCTTT
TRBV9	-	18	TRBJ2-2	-	CASSVSGGPFLRTGELFF	TGTGCCAGCAGCGTATCCGGGGGTCCTTTCCTCCGCACCGGGGAGCTGTTTTTT
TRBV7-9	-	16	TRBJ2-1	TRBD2	CASSFAQGGRYNEQFF	TGTGCCAGCAGCTTTGCCCAGGGCGGGAGGTACAATGAGCAGTTCTTC
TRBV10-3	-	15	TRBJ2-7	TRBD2	CAISGGLAGEGEQYF	TGTGCCATCAGCGGGGGACTAGCGGGAGAAGGCGAGCAGTACTTC
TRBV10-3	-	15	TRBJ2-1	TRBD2	CAIRGLAGVYNEQFF	TGTGCCATCAGGGGACTAGCGGGAGTGTACAATGAGCAGTTCTTC
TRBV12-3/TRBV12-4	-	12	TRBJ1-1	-	CASTLDAGRGFF	TGTGCCAGCACCCTAGACGCCGGAAGGGGTTTCTTT
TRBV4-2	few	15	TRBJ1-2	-	CASSQGSGANYGYTF	TGTGCCAGCAGCCAAGGTTCCGGAGCTAACTATGGCTACACCTTC
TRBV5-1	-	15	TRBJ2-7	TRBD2	CASSYTSGISSEQYF	TGCGCCAGCAGCTATACTAGCGGGATTTCGAGCGAGCAGTACTTC
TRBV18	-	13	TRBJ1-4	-	CASSRNPREKLFF	TGTGCCAGCTCCCGAAATCCTCGGGAAAAACTGTTTTTT
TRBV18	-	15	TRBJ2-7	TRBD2	CASSPGGRYSYEQYF	TGTGCCAGCTCACCCGGGGGGAGGTATTCCTACGAGCAGTACTTC
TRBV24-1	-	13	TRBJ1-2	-	CATSGSMSPGYTF	TGTGCCACCAGTGGGTCTATGTCTCCGGGCTACACCTTC
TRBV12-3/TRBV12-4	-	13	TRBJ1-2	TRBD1	CASSSGTGTGYTF	TGTGCCAGCAGTTCCGGGACAGGGACTGGCTACACCTTC
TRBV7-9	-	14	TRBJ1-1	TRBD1	CASSPGTGITEAFF	TGTGCCAGCAGCCCCGGGACAGGAATCACTGAAGCTTTCTTT
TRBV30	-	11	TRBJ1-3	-	CAWSVGDTIYF	TGTGCCTGGAGTGTAGGGGACACCATATATTTT
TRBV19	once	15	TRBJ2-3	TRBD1	CASATGTGTGDTQYF	TGTGCCAGCGCGACCGGGACAGGGACCGGGGATACGCAGTATTTT
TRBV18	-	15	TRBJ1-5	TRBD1	CASSPGGGGSQPQHF	TGTGCCAGCTCACCTGGAGGGGGCGGTAGTCAGCCCCAGCATTTT
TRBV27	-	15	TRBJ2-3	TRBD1	CASSLSTGGWDTQYF	TGTGCCAGCAGTTTATCGACAGGGGGATGGGATACGCAGTATTTT
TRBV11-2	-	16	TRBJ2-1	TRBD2	CASSRLAGGPYNEQFF	TGTGCCAGCAGCCGACTAGCGGGAGGCCCCTACAATGAGCAGTTCTTC
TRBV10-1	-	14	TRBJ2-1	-	CASSTAVSYNEQFF	TGCGCCAGCAGTACGGCGGTCTCCTACAATGAGCAGTTCTTC
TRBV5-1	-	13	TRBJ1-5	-	CASSRDGNQPQHF	TGCGCCAGCAGCCGGGATGGCAATCAGCCCCAGCATTTT